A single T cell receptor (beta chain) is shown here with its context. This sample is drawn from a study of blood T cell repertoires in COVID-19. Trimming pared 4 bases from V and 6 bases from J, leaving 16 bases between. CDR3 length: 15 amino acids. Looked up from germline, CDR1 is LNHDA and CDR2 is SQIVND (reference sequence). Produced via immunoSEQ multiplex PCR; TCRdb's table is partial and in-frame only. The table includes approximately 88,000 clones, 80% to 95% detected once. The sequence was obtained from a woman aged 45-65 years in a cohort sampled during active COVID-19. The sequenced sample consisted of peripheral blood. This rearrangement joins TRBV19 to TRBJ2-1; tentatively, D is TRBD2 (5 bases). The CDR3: CASSTSRVGGNEQFF. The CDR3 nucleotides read TGTGCCAGTAGTACCTCGCGGGTGGGTGGCAATGAGCAGTTCTTC.